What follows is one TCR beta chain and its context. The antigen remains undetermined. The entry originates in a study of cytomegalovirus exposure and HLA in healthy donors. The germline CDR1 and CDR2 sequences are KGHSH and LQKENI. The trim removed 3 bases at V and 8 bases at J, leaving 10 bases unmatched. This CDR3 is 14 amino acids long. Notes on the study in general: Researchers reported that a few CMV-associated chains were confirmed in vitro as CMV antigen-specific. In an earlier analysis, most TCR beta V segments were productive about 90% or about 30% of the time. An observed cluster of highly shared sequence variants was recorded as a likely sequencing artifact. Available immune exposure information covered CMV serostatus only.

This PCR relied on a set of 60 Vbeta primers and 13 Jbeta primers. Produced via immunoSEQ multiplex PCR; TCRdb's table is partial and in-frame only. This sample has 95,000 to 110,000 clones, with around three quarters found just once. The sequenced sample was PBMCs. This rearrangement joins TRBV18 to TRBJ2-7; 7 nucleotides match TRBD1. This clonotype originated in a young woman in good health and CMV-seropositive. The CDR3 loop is CASSPGTDNLQQYF. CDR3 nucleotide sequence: TGTGCCAGCTCACCTGGGACAGATAACTTACAGCAGTACTTC.